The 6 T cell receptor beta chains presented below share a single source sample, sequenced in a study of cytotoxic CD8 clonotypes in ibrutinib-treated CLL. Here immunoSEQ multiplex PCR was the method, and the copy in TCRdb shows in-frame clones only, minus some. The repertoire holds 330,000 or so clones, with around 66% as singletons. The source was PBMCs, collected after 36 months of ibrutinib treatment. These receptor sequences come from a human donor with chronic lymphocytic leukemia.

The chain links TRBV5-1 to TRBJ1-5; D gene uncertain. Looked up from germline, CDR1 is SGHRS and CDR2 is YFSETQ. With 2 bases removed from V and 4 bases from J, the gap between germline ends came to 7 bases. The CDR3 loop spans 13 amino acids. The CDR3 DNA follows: TGCGCCAGCAGCTTATCGGGGAATCAGCCCCAGCATTTT. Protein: CASSLSGNQPQHF.

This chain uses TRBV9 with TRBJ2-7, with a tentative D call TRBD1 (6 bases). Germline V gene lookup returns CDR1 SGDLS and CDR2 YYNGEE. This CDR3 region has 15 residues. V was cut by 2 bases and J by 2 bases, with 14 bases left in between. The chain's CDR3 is CASSVSTGTTYEQYF. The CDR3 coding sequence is TGTGCCAGCAGCGTTTCCACAGGGACGACCTACGAGCAGTACTTC.

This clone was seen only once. The CDR3 region has the DNA TGTGCCAGCAGGCACGTAGCGGGACCGATTCAGGGCGAGCAGTACTTC. Protein product: CASRHVAGPIQGEQYF. V is TRBV5-6 and J is TRBJ2-7; 8 bases match TRBD2. Trimming cost V 5 bases and J 6 bases; bases outside gene matches: 16. Germline V gene data show CDR1 as SGHDT and CDR2 as YYEEEE. The CDR3 contains 16 residues.

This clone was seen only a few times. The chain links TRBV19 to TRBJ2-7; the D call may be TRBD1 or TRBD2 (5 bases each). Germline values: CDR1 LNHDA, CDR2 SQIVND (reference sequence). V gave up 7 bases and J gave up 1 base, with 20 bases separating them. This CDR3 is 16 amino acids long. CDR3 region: CASIARPGTDSYEQYF. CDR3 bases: TGTGCCAGTATCGCCCGACCCGGGACGGATTCCTACGAGCAGTACTTC.

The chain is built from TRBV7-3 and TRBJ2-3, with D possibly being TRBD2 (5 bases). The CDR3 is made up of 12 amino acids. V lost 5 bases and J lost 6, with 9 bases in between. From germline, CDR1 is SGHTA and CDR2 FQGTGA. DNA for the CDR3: TGTGCCAGCAGCACTAGTCCCGATACGCAGTATTTT. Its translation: CASSTSPDTQYF.

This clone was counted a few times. The CDR3, as DNA: TGTGCCAGCAGTATCGGACAGGGGATTAGGTATACGCAGTATTTT. Its translation: CASSIGQGIRYTQYF. The chain recombines TRBV27 with TRBJ2-3, with 9 bases fitting TRBD1. The CDR3 is 15 residues long. Germline V CDR1 and CDR2: MNHEY, SMNVEV (reference sequence). Unmatched junction bases numbered 10, after V lost 5 bases and J lost 7 bases.